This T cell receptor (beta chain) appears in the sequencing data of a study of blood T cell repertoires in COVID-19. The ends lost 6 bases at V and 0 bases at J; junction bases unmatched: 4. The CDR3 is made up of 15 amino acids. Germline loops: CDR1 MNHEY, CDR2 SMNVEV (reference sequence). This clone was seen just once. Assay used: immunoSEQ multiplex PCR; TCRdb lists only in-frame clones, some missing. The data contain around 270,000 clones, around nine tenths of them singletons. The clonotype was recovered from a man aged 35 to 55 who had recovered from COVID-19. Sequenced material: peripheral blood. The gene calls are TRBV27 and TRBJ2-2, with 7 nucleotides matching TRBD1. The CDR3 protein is CASRNRGANTGELFF. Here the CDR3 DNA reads TGTGCCAGCAGAAACAGGGGCGCGAACACCGGGGAGCTGTTTTTT.